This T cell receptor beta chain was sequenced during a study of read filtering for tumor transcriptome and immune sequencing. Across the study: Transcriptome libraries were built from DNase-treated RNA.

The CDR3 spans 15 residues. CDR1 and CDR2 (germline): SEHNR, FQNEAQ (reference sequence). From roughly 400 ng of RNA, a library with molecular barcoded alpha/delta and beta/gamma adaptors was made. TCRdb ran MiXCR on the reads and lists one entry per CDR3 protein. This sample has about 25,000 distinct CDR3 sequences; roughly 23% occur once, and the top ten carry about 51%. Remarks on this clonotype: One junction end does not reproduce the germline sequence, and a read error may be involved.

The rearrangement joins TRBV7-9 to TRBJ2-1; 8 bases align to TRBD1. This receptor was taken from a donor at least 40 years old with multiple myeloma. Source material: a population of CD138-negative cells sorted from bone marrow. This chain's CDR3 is CASSFGQGRNNDQFF. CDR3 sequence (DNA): TGTGCCAGCAGCTTTGGACAGGGCCGGAACAATGATCAGTTCTTC.